Sequencing of this T cell receptor beta chain was carried out in a study of cytomegalovirus exposure and HLA in healthy donors. Participants comprised healthy donors of bone marrow. At the time of sampling, donors were nominally healthy, though unrecorded immune exposures were likely. Concerning this clone itself: Its target is not known.

PCR amplification relied on 60 Vbeta primers (plus 13 Jbeta primers). Data came from immunoSEQ multiplex PCR; TCRdb stores just in-frame clones and leaves some out. The sample has around 150,000 clones; roughly 77% are singletons. Regarding the study as a whole: Further analysis was carried out later, and it showed several of the most significant clusters appearing linked to common viral pathogens. Accounts indicate the classifier identified cytomegalovirus status with strong specificity and sensitivity.

Germline V CDR1 and CDR2: MNHNS, SASEGT. The CDR3 has 20 amino acids. V lost 0 bases to trimming and J lost 10 bases; unmatched junction nucleotides: 23. The receptor was derived from a woman aged 40 to 55 in good health and CMV-seropositive. The V and J genes are TRBV6-1 and TRBJ2-4; the match to TRBD1 covers 8 bases. The sequencing input was PBMCs. The CDR3 region has the DNA TGTGCCAGCAGTGAAGCCCTATTCGGACAGGGTCCCTCTTCTTACCGTATTCAGTACTTC. Its protein product is CASSEALFGQGPSSYRIQYF.